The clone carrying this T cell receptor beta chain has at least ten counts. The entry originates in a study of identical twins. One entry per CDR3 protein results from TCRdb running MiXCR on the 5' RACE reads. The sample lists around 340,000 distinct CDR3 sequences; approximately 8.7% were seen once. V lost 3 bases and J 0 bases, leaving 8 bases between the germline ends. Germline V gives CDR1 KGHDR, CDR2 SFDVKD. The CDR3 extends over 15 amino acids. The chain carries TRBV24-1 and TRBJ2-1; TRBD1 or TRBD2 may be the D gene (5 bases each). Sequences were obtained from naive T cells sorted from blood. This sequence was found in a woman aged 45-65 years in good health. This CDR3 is CATSDRGSSYNEQFF. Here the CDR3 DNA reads TGTGCCACCAGTGATCGGGGCAGCTCCTACAATGAGCAGTTCTTC.